This T cell receptor beta chain was captured by sequencing in a study of T cells in Graves' hyperthyroidism and ophthalmopathy. This clonotype turned up a few times. Trimming removed 3 bases from V and 1 base from J, with 9 bases in between. The CDR3 covers 14 residues. Germline V gene sequence: CDR1 KGHSH, CDR2 LQKENI. Amplified regions were TCR beta CDR3 sequences from RNA transcripts. First-round RT-PCR of the TCR CDR3 relied on the HTBI primer set. A single record per CDR3 protein comes from TCRdb applying MiXCR to the multiplex PCR reads. The sample holds about 350,000 distinct CDR3 sequences, roughly an eighth seen once.

Sample: blood. The origin of this receptor is a woman aged 40 to 55 with Graves' ophthalmopathy. The chain carries TRBV18 and TRBJ2-5; no firm D call. The CDR3 DNA reads TGTGCCAGCTCACCGTCTTTGGCCCAAGAGACCCAGTACTTC. Translating it yields CASSPSLAQETQYF.